This is a list of T cell receptor beta chains from one sample in a study of PD-1 blockade in classical Hodgkin lymphoma. The table came from immunoSEQ multiplex PCR; TCRdb's copy has only in-frame clones and leaves some out. The table shows about 93,000 clones, with roughly four fifths occurring only once. Specimen: peripheral blood mononuclear cells (PBMCs), collected before the second cycle of nivolumab. Receptors originate from a human donor with classical Hodgkin lymphoma. CDR3s include the opening cysteine and the closing phenylalanine or tryptophan. Fields, in order: J gene, D gene, V gene, clone size, CDR3 protein, CDR3 DNA. D genes are given only for firm matches. Only part of the rows carry a size: once, few, many, or a class if the clone is expanded.

>TRBJ2-1|-|TRBV11-3|-
CASSLGQTNNEQFF
TGTGCCAGCAGCCTCGGACAGACAAACAATGAGCAGTTCTTC
>TRBJ2-3|-|TRBV15|-
CATSRVKDTQYF
TGTGCCACCAGCAGAGTTAAAGATACGCAGTATTTT
>TRBJ1-1|-|TRBV5-4|-
CASSSPRGNTEAFF
TGTGCCAGCAGCTCCCCCCGAGGAAACACTGAAGCTTTCTTT
>TRBJ1-4|-|TRBV5-1|few
CASSLETGSNEKLFF
TGCGCCAGCAGCTTGGAGACAGGCTCTAATGAAAAACTGTTTTTT
>TRBJ2-7|TRBD2|TRBV13|-
CASSPFSGSLSYEQYF
TGTGCCAGCAGCCCCTTTAGCGGGAGCCTTTCCTACGAGCAGTACTTC
>TRBJ2-3|-|TRBV2|-
CASRVEVWDTQYF
TGTGCCAGCAGGGTTGAGGTGTGGGATACGCAGTATTTT
>TRBJ2-3|-|TRBV5-1|-
CASNSGDSTDTQYF
TGCGCCAGCAATTCCGGAGATAGCACAGATACGCAGTATTTT
>TRBJ2-1|-|TRBV27|-
CASSLTGHNEQFF
TGTGCCAGCAGTCTGACAGGACACAATGAGCAGTTCTTC
>TRBJ2-3|-|TRBV10-3|-
CAANQGRQADTQYF
TGTGCCGCCAACCAGGGTAGGCAAGCAGATACGCAGTATTTT
>TRBJ2-2|-|TRBV30|-
CAWSRDFPYTGELFF
TGTGCCTGGAGCCGGGACTTCCCCTACACCGGGGAGCTGTTTTTT
>TRBJ1-2|TRBD1|TRBV5-1|-
CASSFEGGRQDYTF
TGCGCCAGCAGCTTTGAAGGGGGCAGGCAGGACTACACCTTC
>TRBJ1-3|-|TRBV7-2|many
CASSPNPGTLNTIYF
TGTGCCAGCAGCCCGAACCCTGGCACGTTGAACACCATATATTTT
>TRBJ1-1|-|TRBV5-1|-
CASSFQSENTEAFF
TGCGCCAGCAGCTTTCAGAGTGAGAACACTGAAGCTTTCTTT
>TRBJ2-1|-|TRBV7-2|few
CASSLDQGGYNEQFF
TGTGCCAGCAGCTTAGATCAGGGAGGCTACAATGAGCAGTTCTTC
>TRBJ2-1|-|TRBV18|-
CASSPTGGAVLNEQFF
TGTGCCAGCTCACCAACCGGGGGAGCGGTTCTTAATGAGCAGTTCTTC
>TRBJ2-5|TRBD2|TRBV15|-
CATSRGTSGRAIETQYF
TGTGCCACCAGCAGAGGGACTAGCGGGAGGGCCATTGAGACCCAGTACTTC
>TRBJ1-5|-|TRBV6-1|-
CASSEAPTTTGSNQPQHF
TGTGCCAGCAGTGAAGCGCCCACCACAACGGGGAGCAATCAGCCCCAGCATTTT
>TRBJ2-3|-|TRBV7-2|-
CASSSADSPPYF
TGTGCCAGCAGCTCCGCGGACTCCCCCCCGTATTTT
>TRBJ2-3|TRBD2|TRBV5-1|-
CASSFALAATTDTQYF
TGCGCCAGCAGCTTCGCCCTAGCGGCGACCACAGATACGCAGTATTTT
>TRBJ1-5|-|TRBV18|-
CASSPTWGQPQHF
TGTGCCAGCTCGCCCACTTGGGGGCAGCCCCAGCATTTT
>TRBJ1-2|-|TRBV29-1|few
CSVEQGGYTF
TGCAGCGTTGAACAGGGTGGCTACACCTTC
>TRBJ1-3|TRBD1|TRBV6-6|-
CASSVDRGVTGNTIYF
TGTGCCAGCAGCGTGGACAGGGGGGTAACTGGAAACACCATATATTTT
>TRBJ1-2|-|TRBV4-3|-
CASSQDLGDGYTF
TGCGCCAGCAGCCAAGATCTTGGGGACGGCTACACCTTC
>TRBJ1-2|-|TRBV6-4|-
CASSPQWTNYGYTF
TGTGCCAGCAGTCCCCAGTGGACTAACTATGGCTACACCTTC
>TRBJ2-7|-|TRBV14|-
CASSQVRQGGEQYF
TGTGCCAGCAGCCAAGTTCGACAGGGAGGCGAGCAGTACTTC
>TRBJ2-1|TRBD2|TRBV6-1|-
CASRDWTSGRAQQFF
TGTGCCAGCAGGGACTGGACTAGCGGGAGGGCCCAACAGTTCTTC
>TRBJ1-2|-|TRBV6-4|once
CASSQTGLYGYTF
TGTGCCAGCAGTCAGACTGGACTTTATGGCTACACCTTC
>TRBJ1-2|-|TRBV4-2|-
CASSQEYRVQSGYTF
TGTGCCAGCAGCCAAGAATATCGCGTACAGTCCGGCTACACCTTC
>TRBJ1-1|-|TRBV10-3|-
CATRPGQNTEAFF
TGTGCCACCAGGCCGGGACAGAACACTGAAGCTTTCTTT
>TRBJ1-2|-|TRBV19|-
CASRNYYGYTF
TGTGCCAGTAGGAACTACTATGGCTACACCTTC
>TRBJ1-1|-|TRBV28|-
CASTPDWAENTEAFF
TGTGCCAGCACCCCGGACTGGGCTGAGAACACTGAAGCTTTCTTT
>TRBJ2-2|TRBD1|TRBV19|-
CASSPQGSSTGELFF
TGTGCCAGTAGTCCACAGGGGAGTAGCACCGGGGAGCTGTTTTTT
>TRBJ1-2|-|TRBV30|many
CAWSDRGPGYTF
TGTGCCTGGTCCGACAGAGGCCCTGGCTACACCTTC
>TRBJ1-4|-|TRBV28|few
CASSLGGPLEKLFF
TGTGCCAGCAGTTTGGGAGGGCCTCTTGAAAAACTGTTTTTT
>TRBJ1-2|-|TRBV9|once
CASRDSANYGYTF
TGTGCCAGCAGGGACAGCGCTAACTATGGCTACACCTTC
>TRBJ2-1|-|TRBV19|once
CASSSRLGRSRNEQFF
TGTGCCAGTAGTTCCAGGTTGGGAAGGTCTCGAAATGAGCAGTTCTTC
>TRBJ2-2|-|TRBV6-1|few
CASSASAPGTGELFF
TGTGCCAGCAGTGCATCCGCCCCGGGCACCGGGGAGCTGTTTTTT
>TRBJ2-7|-|TRBV7-9|-
CASSLVGAIYEQYF
TGTGCCAGCAGCTTAGTGGGGGCTATCTACGAGCAGTACTTC
>TRBJ2-7|TRBD2|TRBV5-1|-
CASSPSQVGGYHEQYF
TGCGCCAGCAGCCCCAGCCAGGTGGGGGGGTACCACGAGCAGTACTTC
>TRBJ2-1|-|TRBV4-1|-
CASSQDRQGGWVNEQFF
TGCGCCAGCAGCCAAGATCGGCAGGGGGGTTGGGTCAATGAGCAGTTCTTC
>TRBJ2-3|-|TRBV5-1|-
CASKGGMGTDTQYF
TGCGCCAGCAAGGGGGGCATGGGCACAGATACGCAGTATTTT
>TRBJ1-1|-|TRBV5-1|many
CASSLQGGETEAFF
TGCGCCAGCAGCTTGCAGGGAGGGGAGACTGAAGCTTTCTTT
>TRBJ1-2|-|TRBV6-5|-
CASSYEWGGGDYGYTF
TGTGCCAGCAGTTACGAGTGGGGAGGGGGGGACTATGGCTACACCTTC
>TRBJ2-7|-|TRBV10-1|-
CASSVKHEEKPSYEQYF
TGCGCCAGCAGTGTAAAGCATGAGGAGAAGCCCTCGTACGAGCAGTACTTC
>TRBJ1-5|-|TRBV21-1|-
CASSGQGAQPQHF
TGTGCCAGCAGCGGTCAGGGTGCTCAGCCCCAGCATTTT
>TRBJ2-1|TRBD1|TRBV7-8|-
CASSLQLTERGHEQFF
TGTGCCAGCAGCTTACAACTAACCGAAAGGGGGCATGAGCAGTTCTTC
>TRBJ1-1|TRBD1|TRBV29-1|-
CAGTDNTEAFF
TGCGCGGGGACAGACAACACTGAAGCTTTCTTT
>TRBJ2-3|-|TRBV18|-
CASSPPGGTDTQYF
TGTGCCAGCTCACCACCGGGAGGCACAGATACGCAGTATTTT
>TRBJ2-3|-|TRBV6-6|-
CASSSPTPKGTDTQYF
TGTGCCAGCAGTTCCCCGACACCGAAGGGGACAGATACGCAGTATTTT
>TRBJ1-1|-|TRBV5-1|medium-sized
CASRAGRNEAFF
TGCGCCAGCAGGGCAGGGAGGAATGAAGCTTTCTTT